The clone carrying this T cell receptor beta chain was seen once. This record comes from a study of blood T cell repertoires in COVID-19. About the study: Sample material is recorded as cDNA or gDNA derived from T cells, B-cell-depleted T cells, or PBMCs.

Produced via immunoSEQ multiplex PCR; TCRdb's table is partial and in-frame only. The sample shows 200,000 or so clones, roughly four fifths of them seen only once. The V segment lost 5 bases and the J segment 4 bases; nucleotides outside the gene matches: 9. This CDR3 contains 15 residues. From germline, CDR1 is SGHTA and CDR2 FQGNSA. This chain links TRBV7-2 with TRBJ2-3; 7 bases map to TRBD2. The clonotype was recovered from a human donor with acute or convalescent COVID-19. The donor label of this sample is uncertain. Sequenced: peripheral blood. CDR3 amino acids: CASSPTALASDTQYF. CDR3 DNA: TGTGCCAGCAGCCCAACGGCACTAGCGTCAGATACGCAGTATTTT.